Detailed here is one T cell receptor (beta chain). Its antigen has not been determined. No qualities accompany the bases; no much larger clone lies one base away. A distance of 6 bases separates the germline ends of V and J, which lose 6 bases and 6 bases respectively. The CDR3 spans 11 residues, from the cysteine through the phenylalanine. Only the CDR3 DNA is retained, 33 bases long and in frame from the first base. The CDR3 regions of human TCRbeta chains were subjected to immunosequencing. The study's own analysis went as follows. Repertoire TCRs were checked for matches against a reference library of SARS-CoV-2-specific TCRs that had been generated using the MIRA antigen-specificity platform. Breadth meant the fraction of unique TCRs that were SARS-CoV-2-associated, whereas depth meant the fraction of total T cells that were SARS-CoV-2-associated. Using the MIRA data, each spike-specific TCR was mapped to the spike region that the TCR reacts to and placed in a CD4 or CD8 class. Log10-transformed breadth and depth values were compared by one-way ANOVA with Sidak's multiple comparisons tests. Drawn from immuneACCESS, this table holds only the in-frame rearrangements with V and J called that TCRdb kept. Clones are partly lost; checked studies trace under half to an unresolved V gene and leave the rest unexplained. The D gene and trimming were derived from the DNA, and the V and J assignments and clone size from that table. The sample records 200,000 or so clones, approximately 92% of which are singletons. The ten largest clones add up to about 9.4% of the sample.

The time point label for this specimen denotes: baseline before first vaccination. Samples from vaccinated people were obtained from the UK trials COV001 and COV002, which included a single-blind randomized controlled phase 2/3 trial of AZD1222 (ChAdOx1 nCoV-19) in healthy adults. Trial participant PBMC samples were collected at day 0 and day 28 after the second dose for TCRbeta chain sequencing. The entry originates in a study of T cell responses to AZD1222 COVID-19 vaccine (dated by TCRdb to the early 2020s). As for the study more broadly: Because spike-specific TCR depth and breadth did not differ between the two schedules, AZD1222 recipients who got a second dose at roughly 4 weeks were pooled with those who got a second dose at roughly 12 weeks. A total of 233 trial participants underwent TCR sequencing, of whom around 200 received two doses of AZD1222 and about 26 received two doses of the MenACWY control vaccine. Trial participants were enrolled by age into subgroups of 18-55, 56-69 and 70-plus years, and around 150, 28 and 57 TCR-sequenced participants, respectively, were included in these subgroups. Overall study results and their limits: Because no day 14 peak-response samples were available, the repertoires could be characterized only after the peak T cell response. Reportedly, almost half of the unique spike-specific TCRs recognized epitopes lying outside the regions that are mutated in the B.1.351 and B.1.1.7 variants. After two AZD1222 doses, both the breadth and the depth of spike-specific TCRs were significantly higher than at day 0 and than in MenACWY recipients. Vaccine-associated CD4 TCRs spanned the whole spike protein, with dominant responses in regions 160-218 and 743-854. Most participants were white British and females outnumbered males, and the authors suggested that clonal diversity may have been underestimated. Only six AZD1222 recipients were SARS-CoV-2 seropositive at baseline, limiting conclusions about previously exposed vaccinees. In the small 56-69-year group, the increase in depth fell short of significance, most likely because of low power.

In this chain, TRBV12-3 or TRBV12-4 is recombined with TRBJ2-4; TRBD1 is perhaps the D gene, given 5 matching bases. The material was peripheral blood, obtained on day 0 of AZD1222 vaccination. This TCR was recovered from an adult in good health. CDR3 protein: CASRRGNIQYF. The DNA sequence follows: TGTGCCAGCAGAAGGGGAAACATTCAGTACTTC.